These 26 T cell receptor beta chains were all obtained from the same sample, sequenced in a study of blood T cell repertoires in COVID-19. This table comes from immunoSEQ multiplex PCR, and its TCRdb copy is limited to in-frame clones, with some not included. In the table there are 200,000 to 250,000 clones, 75% to 85% of which are singletons. Sequenced sample: peripheral blood. These receptor sequences come from a young woman with COVID-19, enrolled during active disease.

The gene calls are TRBV7-8 and TRBJ2-7; perhaps TRBD1 as D (6 bases). Trimming took 1 base from V and 1 from J, leaving 8 bases between them. The CDR3 totals 14 residues. CDR1 SGHVS and CDR2 FQNEAQ come from the germline V gene. CDR3: CASSLDRVSYEQYF. DNA for the CDR3: TGTGCCAGCAGCTTAGACAGGGTTTCCTACGAGCAGTACTTC.

The chain couples TRBV7-9 to TRBJ1-1; 7 bases align to TRBD1. CDR1 and CDR2 from the germline V gene are SEHNR and FQNEAQ (reference sequence). The CDR3 is made up of 15 amino acids. V gave up 5 bases and J gave up 4 bases; unmatched junction bases: 10. CDR3 region: CASSLRQGGSTEAFF. As DNA, the CDR3 is TGTGCCAGCAGCCTACGACAGGGTGGGAGCACTGAAGCTTTCTTT.

V and J are TRBV28 and TRBJ1-5; 7 nucleotides align to TRBD1. Trimming at V came to 4 bases and at J to 4 bases, leaving 7 bases not matched to a gene. The CDR3 has 15 residues. Germline V CDR1 and CDR2: MDHEN, SYDVKM. As DNA, the CDR3 is TGTGCCAGCAGTTCGATAGGACAGGTTAATCAGCCCCAGCATTTT. It is translated as CASSSIGQVNQPQHF.

This clone was recorded only once. The V call is TRBV9, the J call TRBJ2-1, with a tentative D call TRBD2 (5 bases). V lost 0 bases, J lost 6 bases, and 13 bases lay in between. Germline lookup yields CDR1 SGDLS and CDR2 YYNGEE. The CDR3 sequence is 15 residues long. For the CDR3, the DNA is TGTGCCAGCAGCGTAGCGCCTAGCCAAGGCAATGAGCAGTTCTTC. Translation: CASSVAPSQGNEQFF.

This sequence joins TRBV7-8 and TRBJ2-5; D is ambiguous. This CDR3 is built from 15 residues. Trimming stripped 4 bases from V and 5 bases from J, with 17 bases between. Germline V CDR1 and CDR2: SGHVS, FQNEAQ. CDR3 bases: TGTGCCAGCAGCTCCTCACGGTCAGGCTCCGAGACCCAGTACTTC. Protein sequence: CASSSSRSGSETQYF.

This clone was detected once. The V call is TRBV10-2, the J call TRBJ2-7, with 9 bases fitting TRBD1. Germline V gene data show CDR1 as WSHSY and CDR2 as SAAADI. CDR3 length equals 14 residues. V gave up 6 bases and J gave up 3 bases; unmatched junction bases: 6. The CDR3 coding sequence is TGCGCCAGCAGCCTGGGGGACAGGGACTACGAGCAGTACTTC. Its protein product is CASSLGDRDYEQYF.

This clone was picked up a small number of times. The chain has TRBV12-2 and TRBJ2-1; TRBD2 reflects the table's D call only, with no check against the DNA. TRBV12-2 is flagged as a pseudogene. The CDR3 covers 13 residues. CDR3 protein: CASRLRGYNEQFF. DNA of the CDR3: TGTGCAAGTCGCTTAAGAGGGTACAATGAGCAGTTCTTC.

This clone was seen a few times. V and J are TRBV5-6 and TRBJ1-5; a weak D match, TRBD1 (5 bases). The germline V and J ends were trimmed by 2 bases and 0 bases, with 9 bases remaining between them. The CDR3 is 15 residues long. The germline gives CDR1 SGHDT, CDR2 YYEEEE. This CDR3 is CASSLYRISNQPQHF. The CDR3 DNA sequence: TGTGCCAGCAGCTTATACAGGATTAGCAATCAGCCCCAGCATTTT.

CDR3 sequence reads: CASSQQGNYGYTF. In nucleotides, the CDR3 is TGTGCCAGCAGCCAACAGGGAAACTATGGCTACACCTTC. The gene calls are TRBV7-9 and TRBJ1-2, with TRBD1 as a possible D gene (6 bases). The CDR3 totals 13 residues. Trimming took off 5 bases at V and 2 bases at J, with 9 bases between the two ends. Per the germline V gene, CDR1 is SEHNR and CDR2 is FQNEAQ (reference sequence).

V usage is TRBV6-4 and J usage is TRBJ1-1; 7 nucleotides line up with TRBD1. The junction had 10 bases not matched to a gene; V was cut back by 8 bases and J by 4 bases. The CDR3 extends over 14 amino acids. The germline CDR1 and CDR2 sequences are MRHNA and SNTAGT. The chain's CDR3 is CASLEDRLPTEAFF. CDR3 coding DNA: TGTGCCAGCCTTGAGGACAGGCTGCCCACTGAAGCTTTCTTT.

This chain connects TRBV5-6 to TRBJ2-7; TRBD1 aligns across 11 bases. CDR3 size: 14 residues. J was trimmed by 12 bases and V by 2 bases; bases with no gene match: 10. Looked up from germline, CDR1 is SGHDT and CDR2 is YYEEEE. The chain's CDR3 is CASSFSRDRGWRYF. The CDR3 DNA reads TGTGCCAGCAGCTTCTCCCGGGACAGGGGGTGGAGGTACTTC.

This chain links TRBV9 with TRBJ2-1; 8 bases are shared with TRBD1. With 3 bases clipped from V and 3 bases from J, the junction kept 8 bases outside the gene matches. Looked up from germline, CDR1 is SGDLS and CDR2 is YYNGEE. CDR3 length: 16 residues. Here the CDR3 DNA reads TGTGCCAGCAGCGCCGGTACCGGGACAGGCTACAATGAGCAGTTCTTC. It is translated as CASSAGTGTGYNEQFF. Together with reference TRBV9 and TRBJ2-1, the CDR3 gives the full variable domain: DSGVTQTPKHLITATGQRVTLRCSPRSGDLSVYWYQQSLDQGLQFLIQYYNGEERAKGNILERFSAQQFPDLHSELNLSSLELGDSALYFCASSAGTGTGYNEQFFGPGTRLTVL.

This chain links TRBV6-6 with TRBJ2-3, with TRBD2 identical over 7 bases. This CDR3 spans 15 amino acids. V lost 2 bases and J lost 0; bases outside the gene matches: 2. Germline V gene lookup returns CDR1 MNHNY and CDR2 SVGAGI (reference sequence). The CDR3 bases are TGTGCCAGCAGTTACGGGCGGGAGAGCACAGATACGCAGTATTTT. It codes for CASSYGRESTDTQYF.

V usage is TRBV7-2 and J usage is TRBJ1-3; no firm D call. Germline-derived CDR1 and CDR2 are SGHTA and FQGNSA. The V end was cut by 5 bases, the J end by 0 bases, with 14 bases between. The CDR3 is 16 amino acids. This CDR3 reads CASSPYGPRSGNTIYF. The CDR3 coding sequence is TGTGCCAGCAGCCCCTATGGGCCCCGCTCTGGAAACACCATATATTTT.

The V gene is TRBV18, the J gene TRBJ2-7; possible D gene TRBD1, 6 bases. Trimming stripped 3 bases from V and 5 bases from J, with 14 bases between. This CDR3 contains 14 residues. Germline loops: CDR1 KGHSH, CDR2 LQKENI. CDR3 protein: CASSPQTGSHEQYF. The CDR3 DNA follows: TGTGCCAGCTCACCTCAGACAGGTTCCCACGAGCAGTACTTC.

The count of this clone is one. Compared with germline, one end of the junction differs, possibly owing to a read error. The chain joins TRBV27 to TRBJ2-7, with 13 bases fitting TRBD2. This CDR3 is 14 amino acids long. Germline lookup yields CDR1 MNHEY and CDR2 SMNVEV (reference sequence). Written as DNA, the CDR3 is TGTGCCAGCAGCACTAGGACTAGCGGGGGATCCTTGAACTTC. Protein: CASSTRTSGGSLNF.

This chain joins TRBV4-1 and TRBJ1-4; D is perhaps TRBD1 (5 bases). The germline CDR1 and CDR2 sequences are MGHRA and YSYEKL. The CDR3 covers 16 residues. With 1 base removed from V and 8 bases from J, the gap between germline ends came to 17 bases. CDR3: CASSQGVMAGREKLFF. CDR3 DNA sequence: TGCGCCAGCAGCCAAGGGGTGATGGCAGGGAGGGAAAAACTGTTTTTT.

The J gene is TRBJ1-1, the V gene TRBV28, with D perhaps matching TRBD1 (6 bases). This CDR3 region has 12 residues. Germline V gene sequence: CDR1 MDHEN, CDR2 SYDVKM. The V end was cut by 6 bases, the J end by 6 bases, with 11 bases between. This chain's CDR3 is CASSTAGAEAFF. The DNA for the CDR3 is TGTGCCAGCAGCACCGCAGGGGCTGAAGCTTTCTTT.

The V and J genes are TRBV3-1 (or the pseudogene TRBV3-2) and TRBJ2-6; 9 nucleotides agree with TRBD1. This CDR3 comprises 17 residues. Germline trimming cut 4 bases from V and 4 bases from J; bases unmatched to any gene: 8. CDR1 is LGHDT and CDR2 is YNNKEL in the germline V gene (reference sequence). CDR3 in DNA: TGTGCCAGCAGCCTACAACAGGGGGCGGCCGGGGCCAACGTCCTGACTTTC. It encodes CASSLQQGAAGANVLTF.

This chain uses TRBV15 with TRBJ2-7; the match to TRBD2 covers 12 bases. CDR1 and CDR2 (germline): LNHNV, YYDKDF (reference sequence). The CDR3 has 18 residues. V trimming: 1 base; J trimming: 4 bases; junction bases outside the gene matches: 11. The DNA for the CDR3 is TGTGCCACCAGCAGAGGGCGAACTGTCACTAGCGGGAGGTACGAGCAGTACTTC. Translating it yields CATSRGRTVTSGRYEQYF.

This clone came up many times. The genes are TRBV6-6 and TRBJ1-4; possible D gene TRBD1, 5 bases. Germline V CDR1 and CDR2: MNHNY, SVGAGI (reference sequence). The CDR3 covers 14 residues. Between the trimmed V and J ends, which lost 7 bases and 3 bases, there was a span of 12 bases. CDR3 amino acids: CASTPTASNEKLFF. The CDR3 DNA reads TGTGCCAGCACTCCGACAGCTTCTAATGAAAAACTGTTTTTT.

In its sample, this clone was seen many times. This sequence joins TRBV27 and TRBJ2-1; 9 bases match TRBD2. V gave up 5 bases and J gave up 2 bases; unmatched junction bases: 7. CDR1 is MNHEY and CDR2 is SMNVEV in the germline V gene (reference sequence). This CDR3 contains 16 residues. The CDR3 region has the DNA TGTGCCAGCAGTGTATTAGCGGGAGAGCCCTACAATGAGCAGTTCTTC. Protein: CASSVLAGEPYNEQFF.

The V gene is TRBV4-3, the J gene TRBJ1-1; TRBD1 is a possible D gene (6 bases). Germline values: CDR1 LGHNA, CDR2 YSLEER. The CDR3 loop spans 16 amino acids. Trimming took off 0 bases at V and 1 base at J, with 12 bases between the two ends. The CDR3: CASSQDSGAGNTEAFF. For the CDR3, the DNA is TGCGCCAGCAGCCAAGATTCAGGGGCCGGGAACACTGAAGCTTTCTTT.

The J gene is TRBJ2-7, the V gene TRBV21-1; TRBD2 is the table's D call, not checked against the DNA. TRBV21-1 is labeled a pseudogene. The CDR3 loop spans 15 amino acids. The CDR3 loop reads CASPGDSPGAYEQYF. The CDR3 DNA follows: TGTGCCAGCCCGGGGGACTCCCCCGGAGCCTACGAGCAGTACTTC.

The V call is TRBV5-1, the J call TRBJ2-3, with D possibly TRBD1 on 6 matching bases. In germline, CDR1 is SGHRS, CDR2 YFSETQ. CDR3 size: 13 residues. V was trimmed by 0 bases and J by 10 bases, leaving 12 bases between them. The CDR3 DNA follows: TGCGCCAGCAGCTTGGACGTCACAGGGTCGCAGTATTTT. Its protein is CASSLDVTGSQYF.

This clone was observed a handful of times. The rearrangement uses TRBV28 and TRBJ1-5, with 9 bases matching TRBD1. This CDR3 is 16 amino acids long. Germline lookup yields CDR1 MDHEN and CDR2 SYDVKM. The ends lost 5 bases at V and 4 bases at J; junction bases unmatched: 9. The CDR3 DNA reads as TGTGCCAGCAGTCCCCCCTCGGGACAGGGAAATCAGCCCCAGCATTTT. Residues: CASSPPSGQGNQPQHF.